These T cell receptor beta chains were read from a single sample in a study of cytomegalovirus exposure and HLA in healthy donors. Some clones are missing from TCRdb's copy, which holds only in-frame ones; the method was immunoSEQ multiplex PCR. The sample has around 130,000 clones; roughly 80% are singletons. Sequencing was performed on PBMCs. These receptor sequences come from a man aged 40-49 years in good health and CMV-seronegative. The CDR3 runs from the conserved cysteine through the conserved F or W. Fields, in order: D gene, V gene, clone size, J gene, CDR3 protein, CDR3 DNA. D genes are given only for firm matches. Not every row has a clone size; where given, it reads once, few, many or a size class.

d_gene: .; v_gene: TRBV7-8; abundance: few; j_gene: TRBJ2-5; CDR3aa: CASTLGGVSGTQYF; CDR3nt: TGTGCCAGCACCCTAGGGGGAGTGAGCGGGACCCAGTACTTC
d_gene: TRBD1; v_gene: TRBV5-1; abundance: .; j_gene: TRBJ2-7; CDR3aa: CASSLGGTGDYEQYF; CDR3nt: TGCGCCAGCAGCTTGGGGGGGACAGGGGATTACGAGCAGTACTTC
d_gene: .; v_gene: TRBV10-1; abundance: .; j_gene: TRBJ2-7; CDR3aa: CASSESMRAGEQYF; CDR3nt: TGCGCCAGCAGTGAGTCGATGAGGGCCGGAGAGCAGTACTTC
d_gene: .; v_gene: TRBV15; abundance: .; j_gene: TRBJ2-5; CDR3aa: CATSRELAETQYF; CDR3nt: TGTGCCACCAGCAGAGAACTAGCCGAGACCCAGTACTTC
d_gene: TRBD1; v_gene: TRBV15; abundance: .; j_gene: TRBJ2-1; CDR3aa: CATSSPSGQGVGNEQFF; CDR3nt: TGTGCCACCAGCAGCCCCAGCGGACAGGGGGTTGGCAATGAGCAGTTCTTC
d_gene: TRBD1; v_gene: TRBV6-1; abundance: .; j_gene: TRBJ2-7; CDR3aa: CASSGDRGVYEQYF; CDR3nt: TGTGCCAGCAGTGGGGACAGGGGGGTCTACGAGCAGTACTTC
d_gene: .; v_gene: TRBV2; abundance: .; j_gene: TRBJ2-7; CDR3aa: CASTDVPGEQYF; CDR3nt: TGTGCCAGCACCGACGTGCCGGGGGAGCAGTACTTC
d_gene: .; v_gene: TRBV5-1; abundance: .; j_gene: TRBJ2-3; CDR3aa: CASSGRGGTDTQYF; CDR3nt: TGCGCCAGCAGCGGGAGGGGGGGCACAGATACGCAGTATTTT
d_gene: TRBD1; v_gene: TRBV5-4; abundance: few; j_gene: TRBJ1-2; CDR3aa: CASSYQQGDGYTF; CDR3nt: TGTGCCAGCAGCTATCAACAGGGGGATGGCTACACCTTC
d_gene: TRBD1; v_gene: TRBV10-3; abundance: .; j_gene: TRBJ1-4; CDR3aa: CAISHDRGATNEKLFF; CDR3nt: TGTGCCATCAGTCACGACAGGGGGGCAACTAATGAAAAACTGTTTTTT
d_gene: .; v_gene: TRBV18; abundance: few; j_gene: TRBJ2-5; CDR3aa: CASSPPSGETQYF; CDR3nt: TGTGCCAGCTCACCACCCTCGGGAGAGACCCAGTACTTC
d_gene: .; v_gene: TRBV5-6; abundance: .; j_gene: TRBJ2-7; CDR3aa: CASSLRRLVTYEQYF; CDR3nt: TGTGCCAGCAGCTTGAGGAGGTTGGTAACCTACGAGCAGTACTTC
d_gene: TRBD1; v_gene: TRBV7-3; abundance: few; j_gene: TRBJ1-1; CDR3aa: CASSSNRGTEAFF; CDR3nt: TGTGCCAGCAGCTCGAACAGGGGCACTGAAGCTTTCTTT
d_gene: TRBD1; v_gene: TRBV2; abundance: .; j_gene: TRBJ2-5; CDR3aa: CASGTVQETQYF; CDR3nt: TGTGCCAGCGGGACAGTCCAAGAGACCCAGTACTTC
d_gene: TRBD2; v_gene: TRBV2; abundance: .; j_gene: TRBJ2-1; CDR3aa: CASSGFSGGGNEQFF; CDR3nt: TGTGCCAGCAGTGGATTTAGCGGGGGGGGAAATGAGCAGTTCTTC
d_gene: .; v_gene: TRBV9; abundance: .; j_gene: TRBJ2-1; CDR3aa: CASSGQDYNEQFF; CDR3nt: TGTGCCAGCAGCGGACAAGATTACAATGAGCAGTTCTTC
d_gene: .; v_gene: TRBV28; abundance: few; j_gene: TRBJ2-1; CDR3aa: CASSLRQGHNEQFF; CDR3nt: TGTGCCAGCAGCCTGAGGCAGGGCCACAATGAGCAGTTCTTC
d_gene: .; v_gene: TRBV9; abundance: .; j_gene: TRBJ2-5; CDR3aa: CASSGDYQETQYF; CDR3nt: TGTGCCAGCAGTGGGGACTACCAAGAGACCCAGTACTTC
d_gene: .; v_gene: TRBV5-1; abundance: .; j_gene: TRBJ2-5; CDR3aa: CASSRPGEETQYF; CDR3nt: TGCGCCAGCAGTCGTCCAGGGGAAGAGACCCAGTACTTC
d_gene: TRBD1; v_gene: TRBV10-3; abundance: .; j_gene: TRBJ2-1; CDR3aa: CAISAGTGVYNEQFF; CDR3nt: TGTGCCATCAGTGCGGGGACAGGGGTTTACAATGAGCAGTTCTTC
d_gene: TRBD1; v_gene: TRBV6-1; abundance: .; j_gene: TRBJ1-3; CDR3aa: CASSGTGSGNTIYF; CDR3nt: TGTGCCAGCAGTGGGACAGGCTCTGGAAACACCATATATTTT
d_gene: TRBD1; v_gene: TRBV7-6; abundance: .; j_gene: TRBJ2-5; CDR3aa: CASSSNRGETQYF; CDR3nt: TGTGCCAGCAGCTCCAACAGGGGTGAGACCCAGTACTTC
d_gene: TRBD1; v_gene: TRBV27; abundance: few; j_gene: TRBJ1-1; CDR3aa: CASSSSQDRVSEAFF; CDR3nt: TGTGCCAGCAGTTCCTCTCAGGACAGGGTCTCTGAAGCTTTCTTT
d_gene: TRBD1; v_gene: TRBV6-5; abundance: .; j_gene: TRBJ2-7; CDR3aa: CASSYSMTGGGYEQYF; CDR3nt: TGTGCCAGCAGTTACTCGATGACAGGGGGTGGCTACGAGCAGTACTTC
d_gene: .; v_gene: TRBV6-6; abundance: .; j_gene: TRBJ2-7; CDR3aa: CASSSTGGRGPYEQYF; CDR3nt: TGTGCCAGCAGTTCCACGGGCGGAAGGGGCCCCTACGAGCAGTACTTC
d_gene: TRBD2; v_gene: TRBV28; abundance: .; j_gene: TRBJ2-1; CDR3aa: CASAPSAGQWAGGGYNEQFF; CDR3nt: TGTGCCAGCGCCCCGTCTGCGGGACAGTGGGCGGGAGGGGGGTACAATGAGCAGTTCTTC
d_gene: .; v_gene: TRBV5-4; abundance: .; j_gene: TRBJ2-7; CDR3aa: CASSPPGYGEQYF; CDR3nt: TGTGCCAGCAGCCCCCCGGGGTATGGCGAGCAGTACTTC
d_gene: TRBD2; v_gene: TRBV28; abundance: once; j_gene: TRBJ2-1; CDR3aa: CASRGAGADSYNEQFF; CDR3nt: TGTGCCAGCAGGGGAGCGGGAGCGGACTCCTACAATGAGCAGTTCTTC
d_gene: TRBD2; v_gene: TRBV6-6; abundance: .; j_gene: TRBJ2-2; CDR3aa: CASSSGLAITGELFF; CDR3nt: TGTGCCAGCAGTTCAGGACTAGCTATCACCGGGGAGCTGTTTTTT
d_gene: TRBD2; v_gene: TRBV10-3; abundance: .; j_gene: TRBJ2-3; CDR3aa: CAISEGAGGGDTQYF; CDR3nt: TGTGCCATCAGTGAGGGTGCGGGAGGTGGAGATACGCAGTATTTT
d_gene: .; v_gene: TRBV20-1; abundance: .; j_gene: TRBJ1-1; CDR3aa: CSARGGSWAFF; CDR3nt: TGCAGTGCTAGGGGGGGGTCATGGGCTTTCTTT
d_gene: TRBD2; v_gene: TRBV4-2; abundance: .; j_gene: TRBJ2-4; CDR3aa: CASSQPPGLAGTGKNIQYF; CDR3nt: TGTGCCAGCAGCCAACCCCCCGGACTAGCGGGAACTGGGAAAAACATTCAGTACTTC
d_gene: .; v_gene: TRBV10-2; abundance: .; j_gene: TRBJ2-7; CDR3aa: CASSEYKTYEQYF; CDR3nt: TGCGCCAGCAGTGAATACAAGACCTACGAGCAGTACTTC
d_gene: .; v_gene: TRBV28; abundance: once; j_gene: TRBJ2-5; CDR3aa: CASSPQGMETQYF; CDR3nt: TGTGCCAGCAGTCCACAGGGAATGGAGACCCAGTACTTC
d_gene: TRBD1; v_gene: TRBV5-6; abundance: .; j_gene: TRBJ2-7; CDR3aa: CASSLKGQGNNEQYF; CDR3nt: TGTGCCAGCAGCTTGAAGGGACAGGGGAATAACGAGCAGTACTTC
d_gene: .; v_gene: TRBV25-1; abundance: .; j_gene: TRBJ1-1; CDR3aa: CASRITGIMNTEAFF; CDR3nt: TGTGCCAGCAGGATAACAGGCATCATGAACACTGAAGCTTTCTTT
d_gene: .; v_gene: TRBV28; abundance: .; j_gene: TRBJ1-5; CDR3aa: CASTSGGSNQPQHF; CDR3nt: TGTGCCAGCACCTCGGGGGGGAGCAATCAGCCCCAGCATTTT
d_gene: .; v_gene: TRBV7-2; abundance: .; j_gene: TRBJ2-2; CDR3aa: CASSTLSAGELFF; CDR3nt: TGTGCCAGCAGCACCCTTAGCGCCGGGGAGCTGTTTTTT
d_gene: .; v_gene: TRBV5-5; abundance: .; j_gene: TRBJ1-4; CDR3aa: CASSETGSNEKLFF; CDR3nt: TGTGCCAGCAGCGAGACAGGCAGTAATGAAAAACTGTTTTTT
d_gene: TRBD1; v_gene: TRBV7-2; abundance: .; j_gene: TRBJ2-7; CDR3aa: CASSLVGTGTLRGEQYF; CDR3nt: TGTGCCAGCAGCTTAGTTGGGACAGGGACCCTTCGGGGGGAGCAGTACTTC
d_gene: .; v_gene: TRBV6-5; abundance: .; j_gene: TRBJ1-2; CDR3aa: CASSYFGRSVGYTF; CDR3nt: TGTGCCAGCAGTTATTTCGGGAGGTCGGTAGGCTACACCTTC
d_gene: TRBD1; v_gene: TRBV5-8; abundance: .; j_gene: TRBJ2-1; CDR3aa: CASSSGTGSYNEQFF; CDR3nt: TGTGCCAGCAGCTCCGGGACAGGGTCCTACAATGAGCAGTTCTTC
d_gene: .; v_gene: TRBV5-1; abundance: .; j_gene: TRBJ1-2; CDR3aa: CASSLGGGNGGYTF; CDR3nt: TGCGCCAGCAGCTTGGGTGGGGGGAATGGCGGCTACACCTTC
d_gene: TRBD1; v_gene: TRBV2; abundance: .; j_gene: TRBJ2-5; CDR3aa: CASSRDSQETQYF; CDR3nt: TGTGCCAGCAGCCGGGACAGCCAAGAGACCCAGTACTTC
d_gene: .; v_gene: TRBV2; abundance: few; j_gene: TRBJ1-5; CDR3aa: CASRNRDTSNQPQHF; CDR3nt: TGTGCCAGCAGAAACAGGGACACCAGCAATCAGCCCCAGCATTTT
d_gene: .; v_gene: TRBV28; abundance: few; j_gene: TRBJ2-2; CDR3aa: CASESGITGELFF; CDR3nt: TGTGCCAGCGAAAGCGGTATAACCGGGGAGCTGTTTTTT
d_gene: .; v_gene: TRBV10-3; abundance: .; j_gene: TRBJ1-5; CDR3aa: CAISESGGANQPQHF; CDR3nt: TGTGCCATCAGTGAGTCAGGGGGGGCCAATCAGCCCCAGCATTTT
d_gene: .; v_gene: TRBV28; abundance: .; j_gene: TRBJ2-1; CDR3aa: CASSISERQNNEQFF; CDR3nt: TGTGCCAGCAGTATCTCTGAGCGGCAAAACAATGAGCAGTTCTTC
d_gene: .; v_gene: TRBV27; abundance: .; j_gene: TRBJ1-5; CDR3aa: CASSLGPNQPQHF; CDR3nt: TGTGCCAGCAGTTTAGGCCCTAATCAGCCCCAGCATTTT
d_gene: TRBD1; v_gene: TRBV6-5; abundance: .; j_gene: TRBJ1-6; CDR3aa: CASSYSGQGTSPLHF; CDR3nt: TGTGCCAGCAGTTACTCGGGACAGGGTACTTCACCCCTCCACTTT
d_gene: .; v_gene: TRBV9; abundance: few; j_gene: TRBJ2-2; CDR3aa: CASSVAEGRLDTGELFF; CDR3nt: TGTGCCAGCAGCGTAGCGGAGGGCCGTTTGGACACCGGGGAGCTGTTTTTT
d_gene: TRBD1; v_gene: TRBV2; abundance: .; j_gene: TRBJ2-7; CDR3aa: CASRREQGAHEQYF; CDR3nt: TGTGCCAGCAGACGGGAACAGGGGGCTCACGAGCAGTACTTC